The 7 T cell receptor beta chains listed next were all sequenced from one sample in a study of blood T cell repertoires in COVID-19. This table comes from immunoSEQ multiplex PCR, and its TCRdb copy is limited to in-frame clones, with some not included. The sample shows about 270,000 clones, about 88% of them seen only once. The sequenced material came from PBMCs or T cells enriched from blood (not recorded which). These receptors came from a woman aged 45-59 years who had recovered from COVID-19.

The V gene is TRBV30, the J gene TRBJ2-7; 7 nucleotides match TRBD2. V dropped 2 bases and J dropped 7; count of bases not matched to a gene: 8. From germline, CDR1 is GTSNPN and CDR2 SVGIG (reference sequence). The CDR3 extends over 13 amino acids. CDR3 nucleotides: TGTGCCTGGAGTTCACCGGGACTACCTGAGCAGTACTTC. Translating gives CAWSSPGLPEQYF.

This chain connects TRBV30 to TRBJ2-7, with 7 positions matching TRBD2. Unmatched junction bases numbered 9, after V lost 5 bases and J lost 5 bases. The CDR3 extends over 13 amino acids. Germline CDR1 is GTSNPN and CDR2 is SVGIG (reference sequence). The CDR3 region is CAWCRGGSNEQYF. As DNA, the CDR3 is TGTGCCTGGTGCCGAGGCGGGAGCAACGAGCAGTACTTC.

The gene calls are TRBV11-2 and TRBJ2-7; 11 positions agree with TRBD2. Per germline, CDR1 SGHAT and CDR2 FQNNGV. CDR3 length equals 15 residues. V shed 3 bases, J shed 3 bases, and the junction held 4 bases outside the gene matches. The CDR3 reads CASSFGTSGDYEQYF. In nucleotides, the CDR3 is TGTGCCAGCAGCTTCGGGACTAGCGGCGACTACGAGCAGTACTTC.

The chain couples TRBV29-1 to TRBJ2-2; D perhaps matches TRBD2 (6 bases). The V and J ends lost 1 base and 7 bases respectively, with 13 bases between them. The CDR3 totals 14 residues. Germline CDR1 SQVTM, CDR2 ANQGSEA. The CDR3 spells CSVEAREMGGELFF. The CDR3, as DNA: TGCAGCGTTGAAGCCCGGGAGATGGGCGGGGAGCTGTTTTTT.

CDR3 region: CASSEGRAPNEQFF. CDR3 coding DNA: TGTGCCAGCAGCGAGGGCCGGGCGCCCAATGAGCAGTTCTTC. The chain has TRBV7-6 and TRBJ2-1; D possibly corresponds to TRBD2 (5 bases). Germline lookup yields CDR1 SGHVS and CDR2 FNYEAQ. V lost 5 bases to trimming and J lost 6 bases, with 14 bases between them. This CDR3 is built from 14 residues.

The chain carries TRBV10-3 and TRBJ1-2; maybe TRBD1 (6 bases). This CDR3 is built from 14 residues. The germline V gene encodes CDR1 ENHRY and CDR2 SYGVKD. Trimming took off 10 bases at V and 4 bases at J, with 19 bases between the two ends. The CDR3 nucleotides read TGTGCCACCACGGACAGAAGCCTCCTCTATGGCTACACCTTC. As protein: CATTDRSLLYGYTF.

The V gene is TRBV19, the J gene TRBJ2-1; the D is unclear. The CDR3 runs to 13 residues. Germline V gene sequence: CDR1 LNHDA, CDR2 SQIVND (reference sequence). Trimming took off 3 bases at V and 8 bases at J, with 11 bases between the two ends. CDR3 region: CASSIPTRYEQFF. The CDR3 nucleotides are TGTGCCAGTAGTATTCCAACGCGCTATGAGCAGTTCTTC.